A single sample gave rise to the 9 T cell receptor beta chains below, sequenced in a study of metastatic and nonmetastatic thyroid tumors (dated by TCRdb to about 2020). Preparation of the library involved PCR. TCRdb lists the instrument as Illumina HiSeq 4000. TCRdb reprocessing: public reads trimmed at Q25 with fastp, clones called with MiXCR, in-frame beta chains kept. The sample yields some 14,000 clones; approximately 12% were counted once. The ten largest make up roughly 15% of the sample. Before undergoing thyroid surgery, none of the patients had been given any kind of treatment. Sequenced sample: blood. These receptors were collected from a female donor with papillary thyroid cancer or a benign thyroid nodule (not recorded which). Some clones in this sample may be carry-over from other donors' samples.

This clone occurred many times. This rearrangement joins TRBV11-2 to TRBJ2-3, with D perhaps TRBD2 (6 bases). This CDR3 spans 16 amino acids. V dropped 0 bases and J dropped 4 bases, with 14 bases sitting between them. Germline V lookup: CDR1 SGHAT, CDR2 FQNNGV. The CDR3 is CASSLEGRGGADTQYF. CDR3 bases: TGTGCCAGCAGCTTAGAGGGCCGGGGAGGCGCAGATACGCAGTATTTT.

This clone showed up many times. The chain carries TRBV5-1 and TRBJ1-1; weak D call: TRBD1 (5 bases). The CDR3 covers 13 residues. Trimming cost V 2 bases and J 5 bases, with 10 bases left between them. Per germline, CDR1 SGHRS and CDR2 YFSETQ. CDR3 region: CASSLNGGTEAFF. CDR3 coding DNA: TGCGCCAGCAGCTTAAACGGGGGGACTGAAGCTTTCTTT.

This chain links TRBV11-2 with TRBJ1-2; 9 bases align to TRBD1. With V trimmed by 5 bases and J by 5 bases, 6 bases remained unmatched. The CDR3 is made up of 14 amino acids. Looked up from germline, CDR1 is SGHAT and CDR2 is FQNNGV. In DNA form, the CDR3 reads TGTGCCAGCAGCCCAAGGGGACAGGGATATGGCTACACCTTC. Encoded protein: CASSPRGQGYGYTF. The whole variable domain, filled in from reference TRBV11-2 and TRBJ1-2, reads EAGVAQSPRYKIIEKRQSVAFWCNPISGHATLYWYQQILGQGPKLLIQFQNNGVVDDSQLPKDRFSAERLKGVDSTLKIQPAKLEDSAVYLCASSPRGQGYGYTFGSGTRLTVV.

At least ten counts were recorded for this clone. The rearrangement uses TRBV11-2 and TRBJ1-5, with TRBD1 as a possible D gene (6 bases). The CDR3 has 14 amino acids. The V and J ends lost 2 bases and 6 bases respectively, with 11 bases between them. Germline V gene sequence: CDR1 SGHAT, CDR2 FQNNGV. The CDR3 DNA sequence: TGTGCCAGCAGCTTAAGGGGGATGGGTCAGCCCCAGCATTTT. It translates to CASSLRGMGQPQHF.

Turning to this clone: Other DNA sequences in the sample encode the same CDR3. The V gene is TRBV11-2, the J gene TRBJ2-7, with 7 bases fitting TRBD1. The CDR3 runs 15 residues. Germline CDR1 reads SGHAT; CDR2 reads FQNNGV. The ends lost 6 bases at V and 3 bases at J; junction bases unmatched: 11. The CDR3 sequence: CASSRETGTVYEQYF. For the CDR3, the DNA is TGTGCCAGCAGTCGCGAGACAGGGACAGTCTACGAGCAGTACTTC. Looking up the rest from reference TRBV11-2 and TRBJ2-7 gives the full variable domain: EAGVAQSPRYKIIEKRQSVAFWCNPISGHATLYWYQQILGQGPKLLIQFQNNGVVDDSQLPKDRFSAERLKGVDSTLKIQPAKLEDSAVYLCASSRETGTVYEQYFGPGTRLTVT.

The table lists this clone with many counts. This chain uses TRBV27 with TRBJ1-1; the D is unclear. The V and J ends lost 0 bases and 0 bases respectively, with 8 bases between them. This CDR3 region has 15 residues. Per germline, CDR1 MNHEY and CDR2 SMNVEV (reference sequence). The CDR3 nucleotides are TGTGCCAGCAGTTTATCGAGTTCTGTGAACACTGAAGCTTTCTTT. This translates into CASSLSSSVNTEAFF.

Details on this clone: This may stem from a read error, because a much larger clone lies one nucleotide away. J is TRBJ1-4 and V is TRBV5-4; the D gene is possibly TRBD1 (6 bases). Germline CDR1 is SGHNT and CDR2 is YYREEE (reference sequence). The CDR3 consists of 13 residues. The chain's CDR3 is CAISLKGGEKLFF. CDR3 bases: TGTGCCATCAGCTTGAAGGGGGGTGAAAAACTGTTTTTT.

This clone has just a few counts. It may be a read error: a sequence one base away is much more abundant. The rearrangement links TRBV7-2 to TRBJ2-5, with a possible D match to TRBD2 (6 bases). The CDR3 sequence is 14 residues long. Between the trimmed V and J ends, which lost 5 bases and 5 bases, there was a span of 15 bases. Germline assignment: CDR1 SGHTA and CDR2 FQGNSA. This CDR3 reads CASSTTAGRETQYF. Here the CDR3 DNA reads TGTGCCAGCAGCACCACGGCAGGGAGGGAGACCCAGTACTTC.

This chain joins TRBV11-3 and TRBJ2-7, with TRBD2 matching 10 bases. This CDR3 comprises 15 residues. The V gene end was trimmed by 2 bases and the J gene end by 6 bases; junction bases not matched to a gene: 7. Germline V gene data show CDR1 as SGHNT and CDR2 as YENEEA. CDR3 in amino acids: CASSLSTSGVAEQYF. The DNA of the CDR3 is TGTGCCAGCAGCTTATCCACTAGCGGGGTAGCCGAGCAGTACTTC.